This passage covers 19 T cell receptor beta chains from one sample sequenced in a study of beta chain features in type 1 diabetes (dated by TCRdb to 2016 to 2019). Libraries were constructed by the immunoSEQ multiplex PCR assay. The entire isolated RNA was reverse transcribed using the High Capacity cDNA Reverse Transcription Kit, and thus expressed TCRB transcripts were sequenced. This immuneACCESS table, as held by TCRdb, lists in-frame sequences with V and J called but not all clones. Of the missing ones, under half trace to an unresolved V gene in checked studies; the others have no known cause. The sample yields around 350,000 clones; over 10% were counted once. The ten largest clonotypes hold approximately 0.015% of the sample. What was sequenced was naive CD4+ T cells from blood. The cell subset or site label, as the study defines it: true naive CD4+ T cells. The source of these receptors is a man aged 18 to 30 in good health.

This clone showed up just a few times. This chain links TRBV7-2 with TRBJ2-7; 7 nucleotides line up with TRBD2. Looked up from germline, CDR1 is SGHTA and CDR2 is FQGNSA. The J segment lost 0 bases and the V segment lost 1 base, leaving 3 bases of the junction unmatched. CDR3 length: 15 amino acids. Here the CDR3 reads CASSLERGSSYEQYF. CDR3 coding DNA: TGTGCCAGCAGCTTAGAGCGGGGCAGCTCCTACGAGCAGTACTTC.

The rearrangement joins TRBV4-3 to TRBJ2-3, with TRBD2 identical over 12 bases. With V trimmed by 4 bases and J by 1 base, 3 bases remained unmatched. CDR1 and CDR2 (germline): LGHNA, YSLEER. The CDR3 is made up of 16 amino acids. The CDR3 DNA is TGCGCCAGCAGCCTGAGGACTAGCGGGGGCACAGATACGCAGTATTTT. This codes for CASSLRTSGGTDTQYF.

This chain connects TRBV6-6 to TRBJ1-1; perhaps TRBD1 as D (5 bases). The CDR3 has 16 residues. Between the trimmed V and J ends, which lost 6 bases and 1 base, there was a span of 18 bases. Germline V lookup: CDR1 MNHNY, CDR2 SVGAGI (reference sequence). The CDR3 nucleotides read TGTGCCAGCAGCACGGGGGGGGATGGGTCGAACACTGAAGCTTTCTTT. Protein product: CASSTGGDGSNTEAFF.

This clone was observed a few times. This rearrangement joins TRBV18 to TRBJ1-2; 7 nucleotides match TRBD1. CDR3 length: 15 residues. V shed 4 bases and J 0 bases; nucleotides not matched to a gene: 5. Germline V gene lookup returns CDR1 KGHSH and CDR2 LQKENI. The CDR3 sequence is CASSLGTVANYGYTF. The CDR3 coding sequence is TGTGCCAGCTCACTAGGGACAGTCGCTAACTATGGCTACACCTTC.

This clone has a handful of counts. A read error may account for a junction end that differs from germline. This chain connects TRBV7-7 to TRBJ2-1, with 13 nucleotides matching TRBD2. This CDR3 comprises 16 residues. Looked up from germline, CDR1 is SSHAT and CDR2 is FNYEAQ (reference sequence). The CDR3 region is CASSSTSGRAYNEQFF. For the CDR3, the DNA is TGTGCTAGCAGCTCTACTAGCGGGAGGGCCTACAATGAGCAGTTCTTC. Complete variable domain (other parts from reference TRBV7-7 and TRBJ2-1): GAGVSQSPRYKVTKRGQDVTLRCDPISSHATLYWYQQALGQGPEFLTYFNYEAQPDKSGLPSDRFSAERPEGSISTLTIQRTEQRDSAMYRCASSSTSGRAYNEQFFGPGTRLTVL.

This clone was counted between two and nine times. The chain combines TRBV7-2 with TRBJ1-1, with a possible D match to TRBD1 (6 bases). Trimming removed 7 bases at V and 3 bases at J, with 18 bases between. The length of the CDR3 is 15 residues. Germline V lookup: CDR1 SGHTA, CDR2 FQGNSA. The CDR3 loop reads CASNPTGLEDTEAFF. The CDR3 region has the DNA TGTGCCAGCAACCCGACAGGCTTGGAGGACACTGAAGCTTTCTTT.

J is TRBJ1-1 and V is TRBV19; 9 bases map to TRBD1. Losses at the gene ends were 4 bases for V and 1 base for J; bases not matched to a gene: 1. This CDR3 has 14 amino acids. CDR1 and CDR2 (germline): LNHDA, SQIVND (reference sequence). The CDR3: CASSTTGGNTEAFF. The CDR3 DNA reads TGTGCCAGTAGTACGACAGGGGGGAACACTGAAGCTTTCTTT.

This sequence joins TRBV4-3 and TRBJ2-3; 13 nucleotides match TRBD2. Germline CDR1 LGHNA, CDR2 YSLEER. The CDR3 spans 19 residues. V gave up 0 bases and J gave up 8 bases; unmatched junction bases: 14. The CDR3 loop reads CASSQEILPGLAGPATQYF. CDR3 bases: TGCGCCAGCAGCCAAGAAATACTCCCGGGACTAGCGGGACCCGCTACGCAGTATTTT.

The V call is TRBV28, the J call TRBJ1-4; 12 bases agree with TRBD1. CDR1 is MDHEN, CDR2 SYDVKM, per germline. This CDR3 has 15 residues. J was trimmed by 7 bases and V by 5 bases; bases with no gene match: 5. CDR3 DNA: TGTGCCAGCAGTGGGTCGGGACAGGGGGCTGAAAAACTGTTTTTT. It is translated as CASSGSGQGAEKLFF.

This clone has ten or more counts. V is TRBV29-1 and J is TRBJ2-1; 9 bases match TRBD2. The CDR3 consists of 14 residues. The ends lost 4 bases at V and 7 bases at J; junction bases unmatched: 8. Per the germline V gene, CDR1 is SQVTM and CDR2 is ANQGSEA. The CDR3 reads CSVVAAGGWNEQFF. In DNA form, the CDR3 reads TGCAGCGTTGTTGCGGCGGGAGGGTGGAATGAGCAGTTCTTC.

This clone was picked up a small number of times. The chain recombines TRBV2 with TRBJ2-3; possible D gene TRBD2, 6 bases. Trimming pared 7 bases from V and 6 bases from J, leaving 8 bases between. The length of the CDR3 is 11 residues. Germline CDR1 and CDR2: SNHLY and FYNNEI. The CDR3 coding sequence is TGTGCCAGCACGGGAGCCGATACGCAGTATTTT. This gives the protein CASTGADTQYF.

This clone was detected a few times. The chain employs TRBV5-4 and TRBJ1-2, with a tentative D call TRBD1 (6 bases). V lost 4 bases and J 1 base, leaving 11 bases between the germline ends. This CDR3 region has 14 residues. CDR1 is SGHNT, CDR2 YYREEE, per germline (reference sequence). In DNA, the CDR3 is TGTGCCAGCAGCCTCGGACAGCATAACTATGGCTACACCTTC. Amino acid sequence: CASSLGQHNYGYTF. Variable domain in full (rest from reference TRBV5-4 and TRBJ1-2): ETGVTQSPTHLIKTRGQQVTLRCSSQSGHNTVSWYQQALGQGPQFIFQYYREEENGRGNFPPRFSGLQFPNYSSELNVNALELDDSALYLCASSLGQHNYGYTFGSGTRLTVV.

V and J are TRBV7-8 and TRBJ2-1, with 11 bases aligning to TRBD2. CDR1 is SGHVS, CDR2 FQNEAQ, per germline. The CDR3 length is 16 residues. V lost 2 bases to trimming and J lost 6 bases; unmatched junction nucleotides: 6. The CDR3 DNA follows: TGTGCCAGCAGCTTATTTATAGCGGGGGGGCGCAATGAGCAGTTCTTC. Translation gives CASSLFIAGGRNEQFF.

The chain couples TRBV4-2 to TRBJ2-7; TRBD2 agrees at 7 bases. CDR3 length: 17 amino acids. Trimming at V came to 4 bases and at J to 4 bases, leaving 16 bases not matched to a gene. CDR1 is LGHNA and CDR2 is YNFKEQ in the germline V gene. The CDR3 here is CASSREPLSGGWYEQYF. The CDR3 coding sequence is TGTGCCAGCAGCCGGGAGCCTCTGTCGGGGGGTTGGTACGAGCAGTACTTC.

A few counts support this clone. The chain carries TRBV7-2 and TRBJ1-5; TRBD1 matches at 7 bases. From germline, CDR1 is SGHTA and CDR2 FQGNSA. This CDR3 comprises 17 residues. V was clipped by 0 bases and J by 3 bases; unmatched bases: 8. The CDR3 sequence: CASSLALGTAFNQPQHF. The DNA for the CDR3 is TGTGCCAGCAGCTTAGCGCTGGGGACAGCGTTCAATCAGCCCCAGCATTTT.

The rearrangement uses TRBV5-6 and TRBJ2-2; TRBD2 matches 9 bases. The V segment lost 4 bases and the J segment 6 bases; nucleotides outside the gene matches: 1. The CDR3 is made up of 13 amino acids. Per germline, CDR1 SGHDT and CDR2 YYEEEE. The CDR3 nucleotides read TGTGCCAGCAGCCTAGCGGGGCCCGGGGAGCTGTTTTTT. Protein sequence: CASSLAGPGELFF.

This sequence joins TRBV7-2 and TRBJ1-1; D may be TRBD1 (6 bases). Germline V lookup: CDR1 SGHTA, CDR2 FQGNSA. V was clipped by 5 bases and J by 4 bases, with 17 bases between them. This CDR3 has 15 amino acids. The CDR3 loop reads CASSPDSRGSTEAFF. The CDR3 DNA reads as TGTGCCAGCAGCCCGGACAGTCGGGGATCCACTGAAGCTTTCTTT.

The CDR3 region is CAISGRESSGGTDTQYF. DNA of the CDR3: TGTGCCATCAGTGGACGGGAGAGTAGCGGGGGCACAGATACGCAGTATTTT. V is TRBV10-3 and J is TRBJ2-3; 8 bases agree with TRBD2. This CDR3 spans 17 amino acids. Trimming cost V 4 bases and J 1 base; bases outside gene matches: 10. Germline CDR1 and CDR2: ENHRY and SYGVKD.

This clone was counted between two and nine times. The chain recombines TRBV27 with TRBJ2-1, with D possibly TRBD2 on 6 matching bases. Per germline, CDR1 MNHEY and CDR2 SMNVEV (reference sequence). The CDR3 has 14 residues. V was clipped by 10 bases and J by 3 bases, with 16 bases between them. The CDR3 DNA is TGTGCCACTCATCCGGGACTGGTCTACAATGAGCAGTTCTTC. It specifies CATHPGLVYNEQFF.